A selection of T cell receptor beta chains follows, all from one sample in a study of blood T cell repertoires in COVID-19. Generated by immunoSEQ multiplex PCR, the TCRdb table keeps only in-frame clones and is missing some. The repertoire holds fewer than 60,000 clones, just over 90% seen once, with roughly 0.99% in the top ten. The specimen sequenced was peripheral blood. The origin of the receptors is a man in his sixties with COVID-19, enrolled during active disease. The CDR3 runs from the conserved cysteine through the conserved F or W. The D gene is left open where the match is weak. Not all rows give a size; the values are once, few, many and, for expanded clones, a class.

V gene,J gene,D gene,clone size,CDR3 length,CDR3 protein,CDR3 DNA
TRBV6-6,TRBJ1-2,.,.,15,CASSTQTGRDYGYTF,TGTGCCAGCAGCACACAGACAGGTCGTGACTATGGCTACACCTTC
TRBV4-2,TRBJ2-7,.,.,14,CASSQDTGPYEQYF,TGTGCCAGCAGCCAAGATACAGGACCCTACGAGCAGTACTTC
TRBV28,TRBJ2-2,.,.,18,CASTNPAWLAGNTGELFF,TGTGCCAGCACCAACCCCGCTTGGCTAGCCGGGAACACCGGGGAGCTGTTTTTT
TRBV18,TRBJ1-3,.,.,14,CASSPAASGNTIYF,TGTGCCAGCTCACCCGCGGCCTCTGGAAACACCATATATTTT
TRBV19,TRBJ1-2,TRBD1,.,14,CASTRQGRNYGYTF,TGTGCCAGTACCAGACAGGGACGGAACTATGGCTACACCTTC
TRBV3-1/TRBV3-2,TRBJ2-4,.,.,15,CASSQMSLAKNIQYF,TGTGCCAGCAGCCAAATGAGTCTAGCCAAAAACATTCAGTACTTC
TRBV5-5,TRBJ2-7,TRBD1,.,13,CASSRGTGGRQYF,TGTGCCAGCAGCCGCGGGACAGGGGGTCGGCAGTACTTC
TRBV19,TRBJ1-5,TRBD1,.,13,CATGDRGNQPQHF,TGTGCCACCGGGGACAGGGGCAATCAGCCCCAGCATTTT
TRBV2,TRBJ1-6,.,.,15,CASAYTGSNNSPLHF,TGTGCCAGCGCATACACCGGGTCCAATAATTCACCCCTCCACTTT
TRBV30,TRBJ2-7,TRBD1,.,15,CACRGQGPSTYEQYF,TGTGCCTGTCGCGGACAGGGGCCCTCCACCTACGAGCAGTACTTC
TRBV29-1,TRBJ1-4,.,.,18,CSVRQGGWNSATNEKLFF,TGCAGCGTTAGGCAGGGTGGATGGAATTCGGCAACTAATGAAAAACTGTTTTTT
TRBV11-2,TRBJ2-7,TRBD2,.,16,CASSLAAGGRRYEQYF,TGTGCCAGCAGCTTAGCGGCGGGGGGGCGCAGATACGAGCAGTACTTC
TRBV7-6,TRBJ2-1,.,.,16,CASSLSSAGPYNEQFF,TGTGCCAGCAGCTTAAGTTCTGCGGGGCCATACAATGAGCAGTTCTTC
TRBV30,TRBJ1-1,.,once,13,CAWSVLGGTEAFF,TGTGCCTGGAGTGTACTGGGGGGGACTGAAGCTTTCTTT
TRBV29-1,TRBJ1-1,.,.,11,CSVDAGTEAFF,TGCAGCGTCGACGCGGGCACTGAAGCTTTCTTT
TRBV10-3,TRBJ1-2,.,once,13,CAISDDSLYGYTF,TGTGCCATCAGTGACGACAGTCTCTATGGCTACACCTTC
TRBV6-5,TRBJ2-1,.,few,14,CASSRVTGGNEQFF,TGTGCCAGCAGTCGGGTAACTGGCGGCAATGAGCAGTTCTTC
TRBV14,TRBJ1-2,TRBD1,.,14,CASSQIGTVYGYTF,TGTGCCAGCAGCCAAATTGGGACAGTCTATGGCTACACCTTC
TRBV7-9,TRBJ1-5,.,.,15,CASSPKGGANQPQHF,TGTGCCAGCAGCCCGAAGGGAGGCGCCAATCAGCCCCAGCATTTT
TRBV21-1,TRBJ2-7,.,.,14,CASSFRDSSYEQYF,TGTGCCAGCAGCTTCCGGGACAGCTCCTACGAGCAGTACTTC
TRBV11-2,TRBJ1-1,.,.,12,CASSYAYRVAFF,TGTGCCAGCAGCTATGCCTACCGGGTAGCTTTCTTT
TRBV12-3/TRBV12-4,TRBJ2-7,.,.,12,CASTRDTYEQYF,TGTGCCAGCACCCGAGATACCTACGAGCAGTACTTC
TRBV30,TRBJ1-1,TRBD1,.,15,CAWSVIGTGAPEAFF,TGTGCCTGGAGTGTAATCGGGACAGGGGCCCCTGAAGCTTTCTTT
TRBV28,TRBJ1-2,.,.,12,CASSSYRVGYTF,TGTGCCAGCAGTTCTTACAGGGTTGGCTACACCTTC
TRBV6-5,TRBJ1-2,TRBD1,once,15,CASRPDRGRDYGYTF,TGTGCCAGCAGACCAGACAGGGGGCGCGACTATGGCTACACCTTC
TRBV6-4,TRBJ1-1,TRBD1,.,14,CASRRTGANTEAFF,TGTGCCAGCCGCCGGACAGGGGCGAACACTGAAGCTTTCTTT
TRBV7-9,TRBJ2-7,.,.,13,CASSPDSANEQYF,TGTGCCAGCAGCCCGGACTCGGCCAACGAGCAGTACTTC
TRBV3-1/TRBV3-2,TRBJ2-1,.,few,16,CASSQERRSSYNEQFF,TGTGCCAGCAGCCAAGAAAGGAGGAGCTCCTACAATGAGCAGTTCTTC
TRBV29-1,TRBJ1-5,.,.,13,CSVDRGSNQPQHF,TGCAGCGTTGACAGGGGAAGCAATCAGCCCCAGCATTTT